The T cell receptor beta chain described here comes from a study of long-term antiretroviral therapy in people with HIV. Version v3.0 of the immunoSEQ assay ran at survey level. Produced via immunoSEQ multiplex PCR; TCRdb's table is partial and in-frame only. Here the sample spans tens of thousands of clones, 90% to 95% being singletons. The V gene lost 11 bases and the J gene lost 5 bases, with 8 bases spanning the gap. Germline V gives CDR1 MGHRA, CDR2 YSYEKL. The CDR3 loop spans 10 amino acids. The TCR was taken from a woman in her 50s with HIV. V usage is TRBV4-1 and J usage is TRBJ2-3, with no clear D. Sample: unsorted PBMCs, taken 3.7 years after starting antiretroviral therapy. CDR3 protein: CAGYLDTQYF. CDR3 in DNA: TGCGCCGGATACCTAGATACGCAGTATTTT.